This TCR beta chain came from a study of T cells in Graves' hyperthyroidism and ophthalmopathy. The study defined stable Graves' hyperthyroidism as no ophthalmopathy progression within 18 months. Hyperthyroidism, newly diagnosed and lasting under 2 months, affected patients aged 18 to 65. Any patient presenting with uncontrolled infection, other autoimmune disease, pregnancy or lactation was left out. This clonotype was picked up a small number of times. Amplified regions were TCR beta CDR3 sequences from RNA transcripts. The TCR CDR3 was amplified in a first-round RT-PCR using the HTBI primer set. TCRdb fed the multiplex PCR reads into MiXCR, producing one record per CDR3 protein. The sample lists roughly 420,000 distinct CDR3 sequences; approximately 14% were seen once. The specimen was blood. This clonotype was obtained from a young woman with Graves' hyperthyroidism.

The DNA of the CDR3 is TGTGCCAGCAGCTTAGCCGGGACAGGGGGTAGAACGGGGCAGTACTTC. Translated, it gives CASSLAGTGGRTGQYF. The rearrangement joins TRBV7-9 to TRBJ2-7; 11 bases match TRBD1. The length of the CDR3 is 16 residues. CDR1 is SEHNR and CDR2 is FQNEAQ in the germline V gene (reference sequence). Germline trimming cut 0 bases from V and 9 bases from J; bases unmatched to any gene: 10. Using reference TRBV7-9 and TRBJ2-7 for the parts outside the CDR3, the full variable domain is DTGVSQNPRHKITKRGQNVTFRCDPISEHNRLYWYRQTLGQGPEFLTYFQNEAQLEKSRLLSDRFSAERPKGSFSTLEIQRTEQGDSAMYLCASSLAGTGGRTGQYFGPGTRLTVT.